These T cell receptor beta chains were read from a single sample in a study of blood T cells in healthy people across ages. TCRdb used MiXCR to reprocess the 5' RACE reads, holding one entry per CDR3 protein. The data hold 1.5 million or so distinct CDR3 sequences, with 40% to 50% observed a single time. The material sequenced was blood. The receptors were sampled from a woman aged 18-35 years in good health. Each CDR3 is given with its conserved first and last residue. Fields, in order: D gene, V gene, J gene, CDR3 length, clone size, CDR3 protein, CDR3 DNA. A D gene is named only where the DNA matches it firmly. Part of the rows lack a size; the others show once, few, many or a class for expanded clones.

D gene: NA; V gene: TRBV29-1; J gene: TRBJ1-2; CDR3 length: 15; clone size: few; CDR3 protein: CSVEGRGALPSGYTF; CDR3 DNA: TGCAGCGTTGAGGGCAGGGGAGCGCTACCTTCTGGCTACACCTTC
D gene: NA; V gene: TRBV29-1; J gene: TRBJ2-7; CDR3 length: 12; clone size: many; CDR3 protein: CSVGQALYEQYF; CDR3 DNA: TGCAGCGTTGGACAGGCCCTCTACGAGCAGTACTTC
D gene: TRBD1; V gene: TRBV11-2; J gene: TRBJ1-3; CDR3 length: 15; clone size: NA; CDR3 protein: CASSAQGAGGNTIYF; CDR3 DNA: TGTGCCAGCAGCGCGCAGGGGGCCGGGGGGAACACCATATATTTT
D gene: TRBD2; V gene: TRBV20-1; J gene: TRBJ2-5; CDR3 length: 14; clone size: few; CDR3 protein: CSARVAGGEKTQYF; CDR3 DNA: TGCAGTGCTAGAGTAGCGGGGGGTGAAAAGACCCAGTACTTC
D gene: TRBD1; V gene: TRBV6-6; J gene: TRBJ1-2; CDR3 length: 15; clone size: few; CDR3 protein: CASSGRRDRASGYTF; CDR3 DNA: TGTGCCAGCAGCGGTCGTCGGGACAGGGCCTCTGGCTACACCTTC
D gene: TRBD2; V gene: TRBV7-3; J gene: TRBJ2-2; CDR3 length: 15; clone size: NA; CDR3 protein: CASSSGLARTGELFF; CDR3 DNA: TGTGCCAGCAGCTCGGGACTAGCTAGAACCGGGGAGCTGTTTTTT
D gene: TRBD2; V gene: TRBV20-1; J gene: TRBJ2-1; CDR3 length: 14; clone size: NA; CDR3 protein: CSARRFGLGTEQFF; CDR3 DNA: TGCAGTGCTAGAAGATTCGGACTAGGGACTGAGCAGTTCTTC
D gene: NA; V gene: TRBV4-1; J gene: TRBJ2-1; CDR3 length: 15; clone size: NA; CDR3 protein: CASSYNGLTYNEQFF; CDR3 DNA: TGCGCCAGCAGCTATAACGGGCTAACCTACAATGAGCAGTTCTTC
D gene: TRBD1; V gene: TRBV20-1; J gene: TRBJ2-5; CDR3 length: 15; clone size: NA; CDR3 protein: CSARFPTGVQETQYF; CDR3 DNA: TGCAGTGCTAGATTCCCAACAGGGGTTCAAGAGACCCAGTACTTC
D gene: NA; V gene: TRBV12-3/TRBV12-4; J gene: TRBJ2-7; CDR3 length: 11; clone size: NA; CDR3 protein: CASGGLYEQYF; CDR3 DNA: TGTGCGTCAGGAGGCTTATACGAGCAGTACTTC
D gene: NA; V gene: TRBV3-1; J gene: TRBJ2-1; CDR3 length: 16; clone size: NA; CDR3 protein: CASTQGGATNYNEQFF; CDR3 DNA: TGTGCCAGCACCCAGGGGGGGGCCACCAACTACAATGAGCAGTTCTTC
D gene: TRBD2; V gene: TRBV5-1; J gene: TRBJ2-1; CDR3 length: 16; clone size: NA; CDR3 protein: CASRYLSGGPLHEQFF; CDR3 DNA: TGCGCCAGCAGGTACCTTAGCGGGGGACCCCTCCATGAGCAGTTCTTC
D gene: NA; V gene: TRBV15; J gene: TRBJ2-7; CDR3 length: 13; clone size: few; CDR3 protein: CATSSGTSYEQYF; CDR3 DNA: TGTGCCACCAGCAGTGGTACGTCCTACGAGCAGTACTTC
D gene: TRBD2; V gene: TRBV3-1; J gene: TRBJ2-5; CDR3 length: 13; clone size: NA; CDR3 protein: CASRRGEGETQYF; CDR3 DNA: TGTGCCAGCAGGCGAGGGGAGGGGGAGACCCAGTACTTC
D gene: TRBD2; V gene: TRBV25-1; J gene: TRBJ2-7; CDR3 length: 13; clone size: NA; CDR3 protein: CAASGINKYEQYF; CDR3 DNA: TGTGCCGCCAGCGGGATTAATAAATACGAGCAGTACTTC
D gene: NA; V gene: TRBV3-1; J gene: TRBJ2-7; CDR3 length: 15; clone size: few; CDR3 protein: CASSPTEGTPYEQYF; CDR3 DNA: TGTGCCAGCAGCCCGACGGAGGGGACCCCCTACGAGCAGTACTTC
D gene: NA; V gene: TRBV29-1; J gene: TRBJ1-2; CDR3 length: 14; clone size: NA; CDR3 protein: CSVYEGLWNYGYTF; CDR3 DNA: TGCAGCGTGTACGAGGGGCTCTGGAACTATGGCTACACCTTC
D gene: TRBD2; V gene: TRBV7-2; J gene: TRBJ2-7; CDR3 length: 17; clone size: NA; CDR3 protein: CASSQVGASGGSYERYF; CDR3 DNA: TGTGCCAGCAGCCAAGTAGGGGCTAGCGGGGGTTCCTACGAGCGGTACTTC
D gene: NA; V gene: TRBV6-5; J gene: TRBJ2-5; CDR3 length: 17; clone size: few; CDR3 protein: CASSYEERTAYGETQYF; CDR3 DNA: TGTGCCAGCAGTTATGAAGAAAGGACAGCCTACGGAGAGACCCAGTACTTC
D gene: TRBD2; V gene: TRBV27; J gene: TRBJ2-7; CDR3 length: 12; clone size: many; CDR3 protein: CASRTTSSEQYF; CDR3 DNA: TGTGCCAGCAGGACGACTAGCTCCGAGCAGTACTTC
D gene: NA; V gene: TRBV24-1; J gene: TRBJ2-1; CDR3 length: 15; clone size: NA; CDR3 protein: CATSDFGHSRETQFF; CDR3 DNA: TGTGCCACCAGTGATTTCGGCCATAGCCGGGAGACCCAGTTCTTC
D gene: TRBD1; V gene: TRBV2; J gene: TRBJ2-3; CDR3 length: 15; clone size: NA; CDR3 protein: CASRVQGTDADTQYF; CDR3 DNA: TGTGCCAGCAGGGTCCAGGGGACAGACGCAGATACGCAGTATTTT
D gene: TRBD2; V gene: TRBV3-1; J gene: TRBJ2-5; CDR3 length: 16; clone size: few; CDR3 protein: CASSPWTSGGVETQYF; CDR3 DNA: TGTGCCAGCAGCCCGTGGACTAGCGGGGGGGTTGAGACCCAGTACTTC
D gene: NA; V gene: TRBV28; J gene: TRBJ2-3; CDR3 length: 18; clone size: NA; CDR3 protein: CASSLGQGGGASTDTQYF; CDR3 DNA: TGTGCCAGCAGTTTAGGGCAGGGTGGGGGAGCTAGCACAGATACGCAGTATTTT
D gene: NA; V gene: TRBV7-2; J gene: TRBJ2-1; CDR3 length: 13; clone size: few; CDR3 protein: CASIPNAGNEQFF; CDR3 DNA: TGTGCCAGCATCCCAAATGCGGGGAATGAGCAGTTCTTC
D gene: NA; V gene: TRBV10-1; J gene: TRBJ2-1; CDR3 length: 18; clone size: NA; CDR3 protein: CASSDGRWTASSYNEQFF; CDR3 DNA: TGCGCCAGCAGTGACGGACGCTGGACAGCAAGCTCCTACAATGAGCAGTTCTTC
D gene: NA; V gene: TRBV2; J gene: TRBJ1-2; CDR3 length: 14; clone size: NA; CDR3 protein: CASRTAVTNYGYTF; CDR3 DNA: TGTGCCAGCAGAACAGCGGTTACTAACTATGGCTACACCTTC
D gene: TRBD1; V gene: TRBV6-1; J gene: TRBJ1-2; CDR3 length: 15; clone size: NA; CDR3 protein: CASSGQWTGDYGYTF; CDR3 DNA: TGTGCCAGCAGTGGGCAATGGACAGGCGACTATGGCTACACCTTC
D gene: NA; V gene: TRBV2; J gene: TRBJ2-7; CDR3 length: 14; clone size: once; CDR3 protein: CAGSGHLSSYEQYF; CDR3 DNA: TGTGCCGGATCTGGACACTTGAGCTCCTACGAGCAGTACTTC
D gene: NA; V gene: TRBV2; J gene: TRBJ2-7; CDR3 length: 14; clone size: NA; CDR3 protein: CASSERYFSYEQYF; CDR3 DNA: TGTGCCAGCAGTGAGAGGTACTTCTCCTACGAGCAGTACTTC
D gene: NA; V gene: TRBV20-1; J gene: TRBJ2-7; CDR3 length: 13; clone size: NA; CDR3 protein: CSARGEGSYEQYF; CDR3 DNA: TGCAGTGCTAGGGGGGAAGGCTCCTACGAGCAGTACTTC
D gene: TRBD2; V gene: TRBV10-3; J gene: TRBJ2-3; CDR3 length: 19; clone size: NA; CDR3 protein: CAISESGLAGPLGTDTQYF; CDR3 DNA: TGTGCCATCAGTGAGTCGGGACTAGCGGGGCCCCTGGGCACAGATACGCAGTATTTT
D gene: NA; V gene: TRBV7-9; J gene: TRBJ1-4; CDR3 length: 16; clone size: few; CDR3 protein: CASSLAHIATNEKLFF; CDR3 DNA: TGTGCCAGCAGCTTAGCACACATTGCAACTAATGAAAAACTGTTTTTT
D gene: NA; V gene: TRBV21-1; J gene: TRBJ2-7; CDR3 length: 13; clone size: NA; CDR3 protein: CVSSKELVWEQYF; CDR3 DNA: TGTGTCAGCAGCAAGGAGTTGGTGTGGGAGCAGTACTTC
D gene: TRBD1; V gene: TRBV20-1; J gene: TRBJ2-5; CDR3 length: 11; clone size: NA; CDR3 protein: CSADGQGRLYF; CDR3 DNA: TGCAGTGCTGACGGACAGGGGCGACTGTACTTC
D gene: NA; V gene: TRBV7-2; J gene: TRBJ2-1; CDR3 length: 15; clone size: NA; CDR3 protein: CASRDAGRKKDEQFF; CDR3 DNA: TGTGCCAGCAGAGATGCAGGGCGGAAGAAGGATGAGCAGTTCTTC
D gene: NA; V gene: TRBV2; J gene: TRBJ2-1; CDR3 length: 11; clone size: NA; CDR3 protein: CASQYYNEQFF; CDR3 DNA: TGTGCCAGTCAATACTACAATGAGCAGTTCTTC
D gene: NA; V gene: TRBV5-1; J gene: TRBJ1-1; CDR3 length: 15; clone size: NA; CDR3 protein: CASLPSAASNTEAFF; CDR3 DNA: TGCGCCAGCTTACCATCGGCAGCGTCGAACACTGAAGCTTTCTTT
D gene: NA; V gene: TRBV18; J gene: TRBJ1-2; CDR3 length: 15; clone size: NA; CDR3 protein: CASSPEALSGYGYTF; CDR3 DNA: TGTGCCAGCTCACCAGAGGCTTTATCTGGCTATGGCTACACCTTC
D gene: NA; V gene: TRBV29-1; J gene: TRBJ2-2; CDR3 length: 14; clone size: few; CDR3 protein: CSVEKQRGTGELFF; CDR3 DNA: TGCAGCGTTGAAAAACAGAGGGGCACCGGGGAGCTGTTTTTT
D gene: NA; V gene: TRBV27; J gene: TRBJ2-7; CDR3 length: 14; clone size: few; CDR3 protein: CASSLEPQSYEQYF; CDR3 DNA: TGTGCCAGCAGTTTAGAGCCTCAAAGCTACGAGCAGTACTTC
D gene: TRBD1; V gene: TRBV29-1; J gene: TRBJ1-2; CDR3 length: 14; clone size: many; CDR3 protein: CSVRPQGVNYGYTF; CDR3 DNA: TGCAGCGTTCGCCCACAGGGGGTAAACTATGGCTACACCTTC
D gene: TRBD2; V gene: TRBV2; J gene: TRBJ2-7; CDR3 length: 14; clone size: few; CDR3 protein: CASIPSGSPYEQYF; CDR3 DNA: TGTGCCAGCATCCCCAGCGGGAGCCCCTACGAGCAGTACTTC
D gene: TRBD2; V gene: TRBV20-1; J gene: TRBJ2-3; CDR3 length: 11; clone size: NA; CDR3 protein: CSAHSGLVPYF; CDR3 DNA: TGCAGTGCTCATTCAGGACTAGTTCCGTATTTT
D gene: NA; V gene: TRBV3-1; J gene: TRBJ2-4; CDR3 length: 18; clone size: NA; CDR3 protein: CASSQALGQPLAKNIQYF; CDR3 DNA: TGTGCCAGCAGCCAAGCCCTCGGACAGCCACTAGCCAAAAACATTCAGTACTTC
D gene: NA; V gene: TRBV4-1; J gene: TRBJ2-2; CDR3 length: 16; clone size: few; CDR3 protein: CASSPTGTPNTGELFF; CDR3 DNA: TGCGCCAGCAGCCCGACCGGGACTCCTAACACCGGGGAGCTGTTTTTT
D gene: NA; V gene: TRBV5-6; J gene: TRBJ2-7; CDR3 length: 16; clone size: NA; CDR3 protein: CASSLRPGVMNNEQYF; CDR3 DNA: TGTGCCAGCAGCTTGCGCCCAGGAGTCATGAACAATGAGCAGTACTTC
D gene: NA; V gene: TRBV20-1; J gene: TRBJ2-1; CDR3 length: 15; clone size: NA; CDR3 protein: CSARGWRRAYNEQFF; CDR3 DNA: TGCAGTGCTAGAGGGTGGAGACGGGCTTACAATGAGCAGTTCTTC
D gene: TRBD1; V gene: TRBV29-1; J gene: TRBJ2-1; CDR3 length: 15; clone size: NA; CDR3 protein: CSVEQGDPPLYEQFF; CDR3 DNA: TGCAGCGTGGAACAGGGGGACCCCCCCTTATACGAGCAGTTCTTC
D gene: NA; V gene: TRBV6-2/TRBV6-3; J gene: TRBJ2-3; CDR3 length: 11; clone size: few; CDR3 protein: CASSYSHTQYF; CDR3 DNA: TGTGCCAGCAGTTACTCCCATACGCAGTATTTT
D gene: TRBD2; V gene: TRBV9; J gene: TRBJ2-2; CDR3 length: 16; clone size: NA; CDR3 protein: CASSGGVAGNTGELFF; CDR3 DNA: TGTGCCAGCAGCGGCGGAGTAGCGGGGAACACCGGGGAGCTGTTTTTT